A single TCR beta chain is shown here with its context. The data were obtained in a study of cytomegalovirus exposure and HLA in healthy donors. The CDR3 covers 18 residues. With 2 bases removed from V and 4 bases from J, the gap between germline ends came to 18 bases. The germline V gene encodes CDR1 LNHNV and CDR2 YYDKDF (reference sequence). A multiplex PCR was run with 60 Vbeta primers and 13 Jbeta primers. Clones were sequenced by immunoSEQ multiplex PCR, and TCRdb holds only the in-frame ones, with some missing. The sample consists of about 160,000 clones, 70% to 80% of them appearing once. The sequence came from a man in his forties in good health and CMV-seronegative. Sequences were obtained from PBMCs. The V gene is TRBV15, the J gene TRBJ2-6; the D gene is possibly TRBD1 (6 bases). The DNA for the CDR3 is TGTGCCACCAGCAGAAGAGTCGGCGCCAGGGGCGGGGCCAACGTCCTGACTTTC. Protein sequence: CATSRRVGARGGANVLTF.